The text below deals with one T cell receptor (beta chain). This sample was taken from a study of blood T cell repertoires in COVID-19. The overall study: Samples taken during acute and convalescent COVID-19 were collected in the United States, Italy and Spain. PBMCs, B-cell-depleted T cells, or T cells provided the cDNA or gDNA that made up the material.

Patients of the Seattle cohort, enrolled during active infection, were followed longitudinally. Between the trimmed V and J ends, which lost 0 bases and 2 bases, there was a span of 12 bases. This CDR3 has 15 amino acids. Germline assignment: CDR1 SGHDT and CDR2 YYEEEE. In the source study's methods: Amplified reference gene primers provided the basis for estimating nucleated cell counts. Profiled with immunoSEQ multiplex PCR; TCRdb holds only in-frame clones, not every one. That table gives V, J and clone size, and the DNA gave D and trimming. The sample includes about 68,000 clones, roughly nine tenths of them seen just once.

The source of this sequence is a man aged 35 to 55 with COVID-19, enrolled during active disease. Sequenced material: peripheral blood. J is TRBJ2-7 and V is TRBV5-6, with D possibly matching TRBD1 (6 bases). In DNA, the CDR3 is TGTGCCAGCAGCTTGGCCGGGACATACCCCTACGAGCAGTACTTC. Its protein product is CASSLAGTYPYEQYF.